What follows are 12 T cell receptor beta chains derived from one specimen sequenced in a study of glioma-infiltrating T cells after dendritic cell vaccination. Here immunoSEQ multiplex PCR was the method, and the copy in TCRdb shows in-frame clones only, minus some. The sample lists tens of thousands of clones; about 80% were seen once. This specimen was blood, taken before dendritic cell vaccination. The source is a human donor with glioblastoma.

The rearrangement joins TRBV5-1 to TRBJ2-2; 7 bases fit TRBD2. This CDR3 is 16 amino acids long. The germline V gene encodes CDR1 SGHRS and CDR2 YFSETQ. V gave up 1 base and J gave up 4 bases; unmatched junction bases: 7. The CDR3 bases are TGCGCCAGCAGCTTGTTTTCTGGCGGGAGCACCGGGGAGCTGTTTTTT. Translating gives CASSLFSGGSTGELFF.

This clone was detected only once. This sequence joins TRBV15 and TRBJ2-2; 7 nucleotides line up with TRBD2. The junction had 10 bases not matched to a gene; V was cut back by 5 bases and J by 1 base. Germline loops: CDR1 LNHNV, CDR2 YYDKDF (reference sequence). The CDR3 sequence is 17 residues long. The CDR3 DNA reads TGTGCCACCAGCGGTTCCCAGACTAGCATGAACACCGGGGAGCTGTTTTTT. It encodes CATSGSQTSMNTGELFF.

This chain uses TRBV5-4 with TRBJ2-3; D not resolved. The V gene lost 0 bases and the J gene lost 2 bases, with 7 bases spanning the gap. The CDR3 covers 14 residues. Per germline, CDR1 SGHNT and CDR2 YYREEE (reference sequence). In DNA, the CDR3 is TGTGCCAGCAGCTTGGGACTCGTCACAGATACGCAGTATTTT. Encoded protein: CASSLGLVTDTQYF.

This clone was found once. The V call is TRBV16, the J call TRBJ1-2, with 9 bases lining up with TRBD1. Looked up from germline, CDR1 is KGHSY and CDR2 is FQNENV. Trimming cost V 7 bases and J 8 bases; bases outside gene matches: 8. The CDR3 contains 13 residues. CDR3: CASTSTGGLGYTF. The CDR3 DNA is TGTGCCAGCACCTCGACAGGGGGACTCGGCTACACCTTC.

The chain couples TRBV5-6 to TRBJ1-1; D unclear. Trimming pared 4 bases from V and 1 base from J, leaving 8 bases between. Germline CDR1 SGHDT, CDR2 YYEEEE. The CDR3 extends over 13 amino acids. The CDR3 DNA reads as TGTGCCAGCAGCGTTCCGGGGAACACTGAAGCTTTCTTT. Amino acids: CASSVPGNTEAFF.

This rearrangement joins TRBV7-9 to TRBJ2-5; 8 nucleotides match TRBD1. Germline V lookup: CDR1 SEHNR, CDR2 FQNEAQ (reference sequence). The CDR3 is 14 amino acids. Losses at the gene ends were 5 bases for V and 4 bases for J; bases not matched to a gene: 6. This CDR3 reads CASSPRTGIETQYF. Written as DNA, the CDR3 is TGTGCCAGCAGCCCCCGGACAGGGATAGAGACCCAGTACTTC.

The chain uses TRBV5-1 and TRBJ2-6, with a tentative D call TRBD1 (6 bases). Germline loops: CDR1 SGHRS, CDR2 YFSETQ. The CDR3 is made up of 15 amino acids. V dropped 5 bases and J dropped 1 base, with 10 bases sitting between them. CDR3 region: CASSRQVSGANVLTF. The CDR3 coding sequence is TGCGCCAGCAGTCGACAGGTGTCTGGGGCCAACGTCCTGACTTTC.

The chain joins TRBV5-1 to TRBJ1-1; 7 bases fit TRBD1. The CDR3 length is 15 residues. V was pared by 0 bases and J by 1 base, with 3 bases of the junction left unmatched. Per the germline V gene, CDR1 is SGHRS and CDR2 is YFSETQ. DNA of the CDR3: TGCGCCAGCAGCTTGGTGGGACAGCAGAACACTGAAGCTTTCTTT. Its protein product is CASSLVGQQNTEAFF.

This clone was counted between two and nine times. V usage is TRBV7-2 and J usage is TRBJ1-3; 7 bases are a match to TRBD1. The CDR3 sequence is 15 residues long. The V gene's germline CDR1 is SGHTA and CDR2 FQGNSA. The V gene end was trimmed by 3 bases and the J gene end by 3 bases; junction bases not matched to a gene: 5. The CDR3 region has the DNA TGTGCCAGCAGCTTCCAAGGGGGCGGTGGAAACACCATATATTTT. Protein sequence: CASSFQGGGGNTIYF.

This chain joins TRBV6-5 and TRBJ2-1; D remains unclear. With 6 bases removed from V and 4 bases from J, the gap between germline ends came to 7 bases. This CDR3 is 12 amino acids long. Per the germline V gene, CDR1 is MNHEY and CDR2 is SVGAGI. The CDR3 nucleotides are TGTGCCAGCAGCCCCAAATACAATGAGCAGTTCTTC. As protein: CASSPKYNEQFF.

The genes are TRBV7-8 and TRBJ1-1; the D gene is possibly TRBD1 (6 bases). V lost 4 bases to trimming and J lost 4 bases, with 19 bases between them. Germline loops: CDR1 SGHVS, CDR2 FQNEAQ. The CDR3 has 16 amino acids. As DNA, the CDR3 is TGTGCCAGCAGCTCGATTCCGGGGGGCGGGGGCACTGAAGCTTTCTTT. Residues: CASSSIPGGGGTEAFF. Supplemented by reference TRBV7-8 and TRBJ1-1, the full variable domain reads GAGVSQSPRYKVAKRGQDVALRCDPISGHVSLFWYQQALGQGPEFLTYFQNEAQLDKSGLPSDRFFAERPEGSVSTLKIQRTQQEDSAVYLCASSSIPGGGGTEAFFGQGTRLTVV.

The rearrangement joins TRBV6-6 to TRBJ1-4; TRBD1 aligns across 9 bases. V was clipped by 8 bases and J by 7 bases; unmatched bases: 5. The CDR3 contains 13 residues. From germline, CDR1 is MNHNY and CDR2 SVGAGI (reference sequence). The CDR3 protein is CASADRGGEKLFF. The CDR3, as DNA: TGTGCCAGCGCGGACAGGGGAGGTGAAAAACTGTTTTTT.